The rows below give T cell receptor beta chains drawn from one sample of a study of control samples from healthy donors and cancer patients. Here immunoSEQ multiplex PCR was the method, and the copy in TCRdb shows in-frame clones only, minus some. The data contain 350,000 to 450,000 clones, roughly 90% of them singletons. What was sequenced was PBMCs. These TCRs come from a middle-aged man with head and neck cancer. Both conserved end residues are part of each CDR3. The D gene is left open where the match is weak. Where a row states a size, it is once, few, many or the class of an expanded clone; other rows omit it.

>TRBV6-4|TRBD2|TRBJ2-1|.
CASSDSGASGYNEQFF
TGTGCCAGCAGTGACTCAGGGGCTAGCGGGTACAATGAGCAGTTCTTC
>TRBV7-3|.|TRBJ2-7|.
CASSLTGRGSEQYF
TGTGCCAGCAGCTTAACTGGCAGGGGTTCCGAGCAGTACTTC
>TRBV19|.|TRBJ2-3|once
CASSSGPPAERTDTQYF
TGTGCCAGTAGTTCGGGTCCCCCAGCAGAGAGGACAGATACGCAGTATTTT
>TRBV4-1|TRBD1|TRBJ2-3|.
CASSLGQGVTDTQYF
TGCGCCAGCAGCCTGGGACAGGGGGTCACAGATACGCAGTATTTT
>TRBV2|TRBD1|TRBJ1-2|.
CASIYRGRGGYTF
TGTGCCAGCATATACAGGGGGCGCGGCGGCTACACCTTC
>TRBV28|TRBD1|TRBJ2-7|once
CASSPGFPGQGADKPLYEQYF
TGTGCCAGCAGCCCCGGATTTCCGGGACAGGGGGCAGATAAGCCCCTCTACGAGCAGTACTTC
>TRBV28|.|TRBJ1-2|.
CASSFNTPGYGYTF
TGTGCCAGCAGTTTCAATACACCCGGCTATGGCTACACCTTC
>TRBV4-2|.|TRBJ2-3|.
CASSQEGAGAITDTQYF
TGTGCCAGCAGCCAAGAGGGGGCGGGGGCTATCACAGATACGCAGTATTTT
>TRBV3-1/TRBV3-2|TRBD1|TRBJ1-3|.
CASSQADRGGNTIYF
TGTGCCAGCAGCCAAGCGGACAGGGGGGGAAACACCATATATTTT
>TRBV24-1|.|TRBJ1-2|.
CATSDPGRGDSGYTF
TGTGCCACCAGTGATCCCGGCAGGGGTGATTCGGGCTACACCTTC
>TRBV19|TRBD1|TRBJ1-1|.
CASSPRGIGQGNTEAFF
TGTGCCAGTAGCCCGAGGGGGATTGGACAGGGAAACACTGAAGCTTTCTTT
>TRBV29-1|.|TRBJ2-5|.
CSVAQGQETQYF
TGCAGCGTTGCCCAGGGGCAAGAGACCCAGTACTTC
>TRBV28|.|TRBJ1-3|once
CASSPGGADSGNTIYF
TGTGCCAGCAGTCCAGGCGGGGCCGACTCTGGAAACACCATATATTTT
>TRBV27|.|TRBJ1-2|.
CASSLYPRVNGYTF
TGTGCCAGCAGTTTATACCCGCGGGTAAATGGCTACACCTTC
>TRBV15|.|TRBJ1-4|.
CATSRVQTGPYEKLFF
TGTGCCACCAGCAGAGTTCAGACAGGCCCTTATGAAAAACTGTTTTTT
>TRBV7-7|TRBD2|TRBJ2-1|.
CASSPGAGGRNGEQFF
TGTGCTAGCAGTCCCGGTGCGGGCGGGAGGAATGGTGAGCAGTTCTTC
>TRBV9|.|TRBJ2-3|.
CASSVGPPGTDTQYF
TGTGCCAGCAGCGTAGGCCCGCCCGGCACAGATACGCAGTATTTT
>TRBV27|TRBD2|TRBJ2-3|.
CASSLSPAGAGGTDTQYF
TGTGCCAGCAGTTTATCCCCTGCCGGAGCGGGAGGAACAGATACGCAGTATTTT
>TRBV6-5|.|TRBJ1-2|.
CASSRSGRKGYGYTF
TGTGCCAGCAGCAGATCGGGACGGAAAGGCTATGGCTACACCTTC
>TRBV30|.|TRBJ2-3|once
CAWGTGPDTQYF
TGTGCCTGGGGGACGGGCCCAGATACGCAGTATTTT
>TRBV1|.|TRBJ2-2|.
CTSSLLKGEFNTGELFF
TGCACCAGCAGCCTACTAAAAGGAGAATTTAACACCGGGGAGCTGTTTTTT
>TRBV30|TRBD1|TRBJ1-4|.
CAWSVGTGVEKLFF
TGTGCCTGGAGTGTAGGCACAGGGGTTGAAAAACTGTTTTTT
>TRBV27|.|TRBJ1-2|.
CASSDRRNYGYTF
TGTGCCAGCAGCGACAGACGGAACTATGGCTACACCTTC
>TRBV6-1|.|TRBJ1-1|.
CASSEDRARSTEAFF
TGTGCCAGCAGTGAAGACAGGGCAAGGAGCACTGAAGCTTTCTTT
>TRBV28|.|TRBJ2-3|.
CASSFGDTQYF
TGTGCCAGCAGTTTTGGGGATACGCAGTATTTT